This passage covers 29 T cell receptor beta chains from one sample sequenced in a study of human T cells and chemical hapten exposure. MiXCR, run by TCRdb on the RACE reads, gives a single entry per CDR3 protein. The sample includes about 360,000 distinct CDR3 sequences, around 5% of them seen just once. Time point defined: patch test 1, 2 weeks after DPC sensitization. Indicated treatment: therapeutic diphenylcyclopropenone sensitization with weekly scalp DPC. This specimen consisted of whole blood, obtained in connection with sensitization to the hapten diphenylcyclopropenone (DPC). The receptors come from a woman in her forties or fifties with alopecia areata. Some clones in this sample may be carry-over from other donors' samples.

This clonotype appeared many times. The chain links TRBV7-9 to TRBJ1-2; weak D call: TRBD1 (6 bases). V gave up 5 bases and J gave up 2 bases, with 18 bases separating them. Germline CDR1 and CDR2: SEHNR and FQNEAQ (reference sequence). The CDR3 runs 16 residues. The CDR3 DNA follows: TGTGCCAGCAGCCCCTTCCTGGACAGCTTAAACTATGGCTACACCTTC. Its protein product is CASSPFLDSLNYGYTF.

This clonotype has more than one count but fewer than ten. V gene TRBV7-9 combines with J gene TRBJ2-4; D may be TRBD2 (6 bases). V was shortened by 4 bases and J by 7 bases, with 23 bases between the two germline ends. The CDR3 totals 17 residues. In germline, CDR1 is SEHNR, CDR2 FQNEAQ (reference sequence). As DNA, the CDR3 is TGTGCCAGCAGCTCCCTCCCGGGACTCTCCCTCGGGAACATTCAGTACTTC. Its translation: CASSSLPGLSLGNIQYF.

This clonotype was seen repeatedly, ten times or more. The chain is built from TRBV12-3 or TRBV12-4 and TRBJ2-5, with D possibly being TRBD1 (6 bases). Trimming removed 0 bases at V and 1 base at J, with 9 bases between. The CDR3 extends over 15 amino acids. The CDR3 spells CASSLAGTFQETQYF. In DNA, the CDR3 is TGTGCCAGCAGTTTAGCGGGGACATTCCAAGAGACCCAGTACTTC.

This clonotype appeared many times. The genes are TRBV13 and TRBJ2-3; tentatively, D is TRBD2 (6 bases). Germline CDR1 PRHDT, CDR2 FYEKMQ (reference sequence). Trimming took 4 bases from V and 4 from J, leaving 18 bases between them. There are 16 residues in the CDR3. CDR3 residues: CASSSAGLPDPDTQYF. For the CDR3, the DNA is TGTGCCAGCAGCTCCGCGGGACTCCCCGACCCAGATACGCAGTATTTT.

Regarding this clonotype: A read error is possible here, since a much larger clone lies one base away. The V gene is TRBV25-1, the J gene TRBJ2-7; TRBD1 matches 8 bases. The V gene end was trimmed by 10 bases and the J gene end by 3 bases; junction bases not matched to a gene: 11. This CDR3 spans 14 amino acids. The germline CDR1 and CDR2 sequences are MGHDK and SYGVNS. The CDR3: CATVLDRARYEQYF. The CDR3 nucleotides read TGTGCCACCGTCCTGGACAGGGCCCGCTACGAGCAGTACTTC.

Ten or more counts support this clonotype. This chain joins TRBV12-3 or TRBV12-4 and TRBJ1-1; 7 bases are shared with TRBD1. V shed 7 bases, J shed 11 bases, and the junction held 16 bases outside the gene matches. The CDR3 spans 14 residues. The CDR3 protein is CASTPAPLSGGAFF. The CDR3 region has the DNA TGTGCCAGCACTCCCGCCCCGCTCTCAGGGGGGGCTTTCTTT.

There are many counts of this clonotype. This chain links TRBV12-3 or TRBV12-4 with TRBJ2-3, with unresolved D. V lost 1 base, J lost 4 bases, and 9 bases lay in between. This CDR3 spans 14 amino acids. CDR3 DNA: TGTGCCAGCAGTTTAGAGGTAGTCCCAGATACGCAGTATTTT. It yields the protein CASSLEVVPDTQYF.

This clonotype was seen repeatedly, ten times or more. The chain combines TRBV29-1 with TRBJ2-2, with TRBD1 identical over 9 bases. J was trimmed by 7 bases and V by 6 bases; bases with no gene match: 9. CDR3 length equals 14 residues. Germline CDR1 reads SQVTM; CDR2 reads ANQGSEA. As DNA, the CDR3 is TGCAGCGTCCGCACAGGGGGCAGGATCGGGGAGCTGTTTTTT. This encodes CSVRTGGRIGELFF.

In its sample, this clonotype was seen a few times. The chain recombines TRBV29-1 with TRBJ1-1, with D unresolved. Germline values: CDR1 SQVTM, CDR2 ANQGSEA. Trimming took off 6 bases at V and 1 base at J, with 15 bases between the two ends. The CDR3 runs 14 residues. Written as DNA, the CDR3 is TGCAGCGTGGTGGTGGTTAAGAGGAACACTGAAGCTTTCTTT. It codes for CSVVVVKRNTEAFF.

The chain is built from TRBV28 and TRBJ2-2; unclear D gene. V lost 2 bases and J 5 bases, leaving 6 bases between the germline ends. This CDR3 spans 13 amino acids. Germline assignment: CDR1 MDHEN and CDR2 SYDVKM. The CDR3 region has the DNA TGTGCCAGCAGTTTACCCGAGACCGGGGAGCTGTTTTTT. Protein sequence: CASSLPETGELFF.

This clonotype was seen at least ten times. This chain uses TRBV29-1 with TRBJ2-1; 10 bases align to TRBD1. This CDR3 contains 14 residues. Germline CDR1 SQVTM, CDR2 ANQGSEA. V was clipped by 5 bases and J by 6 bases; unmatched bases: 7. The CDR3 loop reads CSVLDRDRGNEQFF. CDR3 DNA sequence: TGCAGCGTTTTGGATCGGGACAGGGGCAATGAGCAGTTCTTC.

The chain is built from TRBV4-1 and TRBJ1-2; 11 bases line up with TRBD1. Germline CDR1 and CDR2: MGHRA and YSYEKL. Germline trimming cut 1 base from V and 6 bases from J; bases unmatched to any gene: 10. The CDR3 is 17 amino acids. The DNA of the CDR3 is TGCGCCAGCAGCCAAGTCCTCGCGGACAGGGGGCAGAATGGCTACACCTTC. Its translation: CASSQVLADRGQNGYTF.

This clonotype was counted between two and nine times. The J gene is TRBJ2-4, the V gene TRBV14; 8 nucleotides align to TRBD1. The ends lost 1 base at V and 5 bases at J; junction bases unmatched: 7. Germline V CDR1 and CDR2: SGHDN, FVKESK. CDR3 length: 16 residues. In nucleotides, the CDR3 is TGTGCCAGCAGCCAAGGCGGGACAGGTGCCGAAAACATTCAGTACTTC. This codes for CASSQGGTGAENIQYF.

This clonotype came up a few times. The V and J genes are TRBV29-1 and TRBJ1-5; no clear D gene. Germline V gene data show CDR1 as SQVTM and CDR2 as ANQGSEA. The V end lost 7 bases, the J end lost 1 base, and 8 bases lay between the germline ends. This CDR3 is 12 amino acids long. CDR3 nucleotide sequence: TGCAGCGCGGCAGGAAGCAATCAGCCCCAGCATTTT. This encodes CSAAGSNQPQHF.

This clonotype was counted many times. The chain has TRBV7-9 and TRBJ2-3; TRBD2 might be the D (6 bases). Trimming removed 4 bases from V and 2 bases from J, with 19 bases in between. The CDR3 spans 17 residues. CDR1 and CDR2 (germline): SEHNR, FQNEAQ (reference sequence). CDR3 protein: CASSSTRSGLFTDTQYF. The CDR3 coding sequence is TGTGCCAGCAGCTCGACGCGTTCCGGACTATTCACAGATACGCAGTATTTT.

At least ten counts were recorded for this clonotype. The chain links TRBV10-2 to TRBJ2-2; D not resolved. The CDR3 consists of 14 residues. In germline, CDR1 is WSHSY, CDR2 SAAADI. Trimming took off 8 bases at V and 1 base at J, with 11 bases between the two ends. The CDR3 spells CASSQSLNTGELFF. CDR3 nucleotide sequence: TGCGCCAGCTCCCAAAGCCTGAACACCGGGGAGCTGTTTTTT.

With regard to this clonotype: A read error may explain this, as a much larger clone is one base away. This likely comes from a read error, as the CDR3 has no conserved phenylalanine or tryptophan at its end. V usage is TRBV27 and J usage is TRBJ1-1; D unresolved. The CDR3 loop spans 11 amino acids. Germline-derived CDR1 and CDR2 are MNHEY and SMNVEV (reference sequence). Trimming cost V 4 bases and J 11 bases, with 11 bases left between them. The CDR3 is CASSSTGRAFL. CDR3 sequence (DNA): TGTGCCAGCAGTTCAACCGGCAGGGCTTTCCTT.

In DNA, the CDR3 is TGCGCCAGCAGCCAAGATCAGGGCGGCAGGGGGCGATGGGAAAAACTGTTTTTT. It is translated as CASSQDQGGRGRWEKLFF. J is TRBJ1-4 and V is TRBV4-1; 8 nucleotides agree with TRBD1. Trimming took 0 bases from V and 8 from J; bases not matched to a gene: 14. This CDR3 contains 18 residues. Germline V CDR1 and CDR2: MGHRA, YSYEKL.

The rearrangement uses TRBV7-2 and TRBJ2-3, with TRBD2 identical over 12 bases. The V and J ends lost 5 bases and 2 bases, in that order; junction bases with no gene match: 5. This CDR3 comprises 16 residues. Germline CDR1 SGHTA, CDR2 FQGNSA. Written as DNA, the CDR3 is TGTGCCAGCAGCACCGCTAGCGGGGGGGCCACAGATACGCAGTATTTT. Its protein product is CASSTASGGATDTQYF.

The rearrangement joins TRBV25-1 to TRBJ2-1; 8 bases fit TRBD2. The germline CDR1 and CDR2 sequences are MGHDK and SYGVNS. The V and J ends lost 7 bases and 7 bases, in that order; junction bases with no gene match: 9. The CDR3 covers 14 residues. CDR3 sequence reads: CASNPAGALNEQFF. CDR3 DNA: TGTGCCAGCAATCCAGCGGGAGCCTTGAATGAGCAGTTCTTC. Based on the CDR3 plus reference TRBV25-1 and TRBJ2-1, the full variable domain is EADIYQTPRYLVIGTGKKITLECSQTMGHDKMYWYQQDPGMELHLIHYSYGVNSTEKGDLSSESTVSRIRTEHFPLTLESARPSHTSQYLCASNPAGALNEQFFGPGTRLTVL.

This clonotype has ten or more counts. The chain employs TRBV2 and TRBJ2-2, with D unresolved. V was trimmed by 1 base and J by 3 bases, leaving 9 bases between them. The length of the CDR3 is 15 residues. The germline CDR1 and CDR2 sequences are SNHLY and FYNNEI. CDR3 in amino acids: CASSEDWQDTGELFF. DNA for the CDR3: TGTGCCAGCAGTGAAGACTGGCAGGACACCGGGGAGCTGTTTTTT.

Ten or more counts support this clonotype. The chain recombines TRBV28 with TRBJ2-7, with 9 bases that match TRBD1. This CDR3 region has 15 residues. Looked up from germline, CDR1 is MDHEN and CDR2 is SYDVKM. Losses at the gene ends were 6 bases for V and 1 base for J; bases not matched to a gene: 7. CDR3 nucleotides: TGTGCCAGCAGCCATGCCGGGACAGGGTCCTACGAGCAGTACTTC. Translation gives CASSHAGTGSYEQYF.

This clonotype was counted at least ten times. The chain has TRBV2 and TRBJ2-3; D ambiguous. The CDR3 contains 13 residues. Germline CDR1 is SNHLY and CDR2 is FYNNEI. V was cut by 5 bases and J by 2 bases, with 8 bases left in between. The CDR3 reads CASSTGTTDTQYF. The DNA for the CDR3 is TGTGCCAGCAGTACCGGTACCACAGATACGCAGTATTTT.

This clonotype was counted a few times. The V gene is TRBV10-2, the J gene TRBJ1-1; 8 nucleotides agree with TRBD1. The CDR3 extends over 15 amino acids. Germline V CDR1 and CDR2: WSHSY, SAAADI. Unmatched junction bases numbered 8, after V lost 4 bases and J lost 4 bases. This CDR3 is CASSVRTGYGTEAFF. As DNA, the CDR3 is TGCGCCAGCAGTGTAAGGACAGGGTATGGCACTGAAGCTTTCTTT.

This clonotype showed up many times. The V and J genes are TRBV28 and TRBJ2-7; D gene unclear. The CDR3 is made up of 12 amino acids. Germline CDR1 MDHEN, CDR2 SYDVKM. V gave up 5 bases and J gave up 1 base, with 6 bases separating them. In DNA form, the CDR3 reads TGTGCCAGCAGTCGCGGATCCTACGAGCAGTACTTC. This sequence encodes CASSRGSYEQYF.

This clonotype was seen many times. V gene TRBV27 combines with J gene TRBJ1-6, with a tentative D call TRBD1 (5 bases). V shed 3 bases and J shed 0 bases, with 9 bases lying between them. CDR3 size: 16 residues. CDR1 and CDR2 (germline): MNHEY, SMNVEV (reference sequence). The CDR3 nucleotides read TGTGCCAGCAGTTTGACAGAGAGCTCCTATAATTCACCCCTCCACTTT. Protein: CASSLTESSYNSPLHF.

Of note for this clonotype: Given a much more abundant clone one base away, this may be a read error. The CDR3 spells CASTPYGSDEQFF. The CDR3 DNA is TGTGCCAGCACACCCTATGGGTCCGATGAGCAGTTCTTC. The V gene is TRBV18, the J gene TRBJ2-1; D not certain. CDR3 length equals 13 residues. Looked up from germline, CDR1 is KGHSH and CDR2 is LQKENI. Looking up the rest from reference TRBV18 and TRBJ2-1 gives the full variable domain: NAGVMQNPRHLVRRRGQEARLRCSPMKGHSHVYWYRQLPEEGLKFMVYLQKENIIDESGMPKERFSAEFPKEGPSILRIQQVVRGDSAAYFCASTPYGSDEQFFGPGTRLTVL.

As concerns this clonotype: Sequence at one end of the junction differs from germline and may be a read error. This sequence joins TRBV27 and TRBJ2-5; tentatively, D is TRBD2 (5 bases). The CDR3 extends over 13 amino acids. From germline, CDR1 is MNHEY and CDR2 SMNVEV (reference sequence). CDR3 nucleotide sequence: TGTACCAGCAGTCCGGGATACCAAGAGACCCAGTACTTC. Its translation: CTSSPGYQETQYF.

In this sample, this clonotype turned up many times. The chain links TRBV7-9 to TRBJ1-5; possible D gene TRBD1, 5 bases. The V end lost 5 bases, the J end lost 3 bases, and 23 bases lay between the germline ends. The CDR3 consists of 18 residues. Germline-derived CDR1 and CDR2 are SEHNR and FQNEAQ (reference sequence). For the CDR3, the DNA is TGTGCCAGCAGCCCGCCCCTGAGGACAAACCGTAACAATCAGCCCCAGCATTTT. This sequence encodes CASSPPLRTNRNNQPQHF.